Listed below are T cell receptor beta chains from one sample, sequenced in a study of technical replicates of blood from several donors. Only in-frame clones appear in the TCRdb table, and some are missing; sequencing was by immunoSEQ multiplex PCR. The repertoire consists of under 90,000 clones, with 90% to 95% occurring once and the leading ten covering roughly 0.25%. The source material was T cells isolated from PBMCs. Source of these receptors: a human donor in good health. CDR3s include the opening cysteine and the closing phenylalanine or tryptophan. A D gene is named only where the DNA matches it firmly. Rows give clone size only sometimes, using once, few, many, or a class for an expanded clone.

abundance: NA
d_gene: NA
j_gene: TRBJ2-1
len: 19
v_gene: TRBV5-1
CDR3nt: TGCGCCAGCAGCCTACTAGGTGCCTCCGGGGTGCCCTCCTACAATGAGCAGTTCTTC
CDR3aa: CASSLLGASGVPSYNEQFF

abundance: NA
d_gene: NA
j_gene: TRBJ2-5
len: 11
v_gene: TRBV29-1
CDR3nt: TGCAGCGTTGTCCAACAAGAGACCCAGTACTTC
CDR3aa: CSVVQQETQYF

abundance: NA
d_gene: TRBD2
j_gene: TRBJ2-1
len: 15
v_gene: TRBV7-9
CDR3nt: TGTGCCAGCACGCCTTGGCGCGGGGGGGCTAATGAGCAGTTCTTC
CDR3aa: CASTPWRGGANEQFF

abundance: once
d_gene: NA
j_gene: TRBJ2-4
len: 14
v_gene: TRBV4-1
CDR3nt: TGCGCCAGCAGCCAAGTCCCCGACGGAGGCATTCAGTACTTC
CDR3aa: CASSQVPDGGIQYF

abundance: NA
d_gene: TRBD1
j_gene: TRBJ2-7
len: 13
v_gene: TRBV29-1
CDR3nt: TGCAGCGTTGAAGGGACAGGGGACTACGAGCAGTACTTC
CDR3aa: CSVEGTGDYEQYF

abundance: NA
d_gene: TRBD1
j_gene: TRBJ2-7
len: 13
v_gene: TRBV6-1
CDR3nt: TGTGCCAGCAGAACAGGGGCCAACTACGAGCAGTACTTC
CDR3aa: CASRTGANYEQYF

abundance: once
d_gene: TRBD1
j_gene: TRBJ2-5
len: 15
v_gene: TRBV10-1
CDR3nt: TGCGCCAGCAGTGAGGCTAACAGGGGGCAGGAGACCCAGTACTTC
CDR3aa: CASSEANRGQETQYF

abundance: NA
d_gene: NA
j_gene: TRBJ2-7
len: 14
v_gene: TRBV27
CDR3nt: TGTGCCAGCCGCACCCCCAGGGACTCCTACGAGCAGTACTTC
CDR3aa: CASRTPRDSYEQYF

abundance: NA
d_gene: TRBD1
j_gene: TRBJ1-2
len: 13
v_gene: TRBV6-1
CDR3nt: TGTGCCAGCAGTGGAGAACAGGGGATAGGCTACACCTTC
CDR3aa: CASSGEQGIGYTF

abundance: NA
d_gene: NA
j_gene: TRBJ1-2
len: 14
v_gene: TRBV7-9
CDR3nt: TGTGCCAGCAGCTTAGGCCAGGGATTTGATGGCTACACCTTC
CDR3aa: CASSLGQGFDGYTF

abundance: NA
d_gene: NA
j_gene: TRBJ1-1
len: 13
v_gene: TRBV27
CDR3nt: TGTGCCAGCAGTTCACAGGGCGAGACTGAAGCTTTCTTT
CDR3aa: CASSSQGETEAFF

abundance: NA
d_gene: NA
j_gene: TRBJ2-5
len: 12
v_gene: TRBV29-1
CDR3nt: TGCAGCGTTGCCGAGTACCAAGAGACCCAGTACTTC
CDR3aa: CSVAEYQETQYF

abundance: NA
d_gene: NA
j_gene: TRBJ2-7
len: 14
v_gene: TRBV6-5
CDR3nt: TGTGCCAGCAGTCTGATCCGGGGGGCAAACGAGCAGTACTTC
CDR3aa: CASSLIRGANEQYF

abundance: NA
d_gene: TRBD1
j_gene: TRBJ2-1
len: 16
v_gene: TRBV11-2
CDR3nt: TGTGCCAGCAGCCATTCCAGGGACAGGGATTACAATGAGCAGTTCTTC
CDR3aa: CASSHSRDRDYNEQFF

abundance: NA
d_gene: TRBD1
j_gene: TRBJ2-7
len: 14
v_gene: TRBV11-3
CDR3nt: TGTGCCAGCAGCTTCCCGGGACAGCACTACGAGCAGTACTTC
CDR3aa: CASSFPGQHYEQYF

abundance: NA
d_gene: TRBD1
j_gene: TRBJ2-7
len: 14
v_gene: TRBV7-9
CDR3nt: TGTGCCAGCAGCCCGGGACAGGGAGCCTACGAGCAGTACTTC
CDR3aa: CASSPGQGAYEQYF

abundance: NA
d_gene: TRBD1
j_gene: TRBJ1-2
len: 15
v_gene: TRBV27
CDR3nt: TGTGCCAGCAGTTTATCGTTAGGGGGCGGCGATGGCTACACCTTC
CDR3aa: CASSLSLGGGDGYTF

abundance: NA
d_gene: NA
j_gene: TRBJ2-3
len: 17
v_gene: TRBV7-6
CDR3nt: TGTGCCAGCAGCTTCAATCTCCAGGGGACCCCCACAGATACGCAGTATTTT
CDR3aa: CASSFNLQGTPTDTQYF

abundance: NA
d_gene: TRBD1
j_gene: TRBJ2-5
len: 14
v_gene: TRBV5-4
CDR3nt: TGTGCCAGCAGCCGGGACAGAACCCAAGAGACCCAGTACTTC
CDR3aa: CASSRDRTQETQYF

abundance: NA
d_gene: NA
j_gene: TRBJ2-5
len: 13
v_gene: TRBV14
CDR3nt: TGTGCCAGCAGCCAAGCACAGGGCGAGACCCAGTACTTC
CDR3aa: CASSQAQGETQYF

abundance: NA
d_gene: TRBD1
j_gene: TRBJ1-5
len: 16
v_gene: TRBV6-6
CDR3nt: TGTGCCAGCAGTCTCTCAGGGGGCCCTAGCAATCAGCCCCAGCATTTT
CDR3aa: CASSLSGGPSNQPQHF

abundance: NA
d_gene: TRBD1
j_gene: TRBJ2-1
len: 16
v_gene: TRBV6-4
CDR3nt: TGTGCCAGCAGTATCTCCGGGACAGGGGGGAACAATGAGCAGTTCTTC
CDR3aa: CASSISGTGGNNEQFF

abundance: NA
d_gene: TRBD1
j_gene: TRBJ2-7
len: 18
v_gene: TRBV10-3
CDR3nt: TGTGCCATCAGTGGTTTGGCTGGATTACAGGGGACCTCCTACGAGCAGTACTTC
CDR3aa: CAISGLAGLQGTSYEQYF

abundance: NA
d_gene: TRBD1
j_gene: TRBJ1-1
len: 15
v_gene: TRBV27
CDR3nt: TGTGCCAGCATCGCATGGGGACAGGGTCTGATTGAAGCTTTCTTT
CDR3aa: CASIAWGQGLIEAFF

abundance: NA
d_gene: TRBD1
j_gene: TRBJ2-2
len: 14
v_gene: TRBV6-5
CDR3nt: TGTGCCAGCAGTTGGGGACAGGGGACCGGGGAGCTGTTTTTT
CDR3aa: CASSWGQGTGELFF

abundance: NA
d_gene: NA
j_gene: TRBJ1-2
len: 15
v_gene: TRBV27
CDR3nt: TGTGCCAGCAGAGCTGAGGCCAGGGGTGTCTATGGCTACACCTTC
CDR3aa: CASRAEARGVYGYTF

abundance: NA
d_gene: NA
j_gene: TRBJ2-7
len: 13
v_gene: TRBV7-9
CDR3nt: TGTGCCAGCAGCGAACTGGACAGATACGAGCAGTACTTC
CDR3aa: CASSELDRYEQYF

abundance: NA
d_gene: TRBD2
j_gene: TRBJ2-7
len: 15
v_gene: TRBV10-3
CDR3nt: TGTGCCATCAGTGAGGGACTAGCGGAAATTTACGAGCAGTACTTC
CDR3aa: CAISEGLAEIYEQYF

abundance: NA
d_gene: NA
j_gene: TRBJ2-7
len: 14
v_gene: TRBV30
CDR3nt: TGTGCCTGGAGTGTGGCAGCCGGGGGTTACGAGCAGTACTTC
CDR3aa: CAWSVAAGGYEQYF

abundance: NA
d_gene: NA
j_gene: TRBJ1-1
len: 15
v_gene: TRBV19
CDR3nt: TGTGCCAGTAGTATACGTCCGACCGGGGACACTGAAGCTTTCTTT
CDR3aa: CASSIRPTGDTEAFF

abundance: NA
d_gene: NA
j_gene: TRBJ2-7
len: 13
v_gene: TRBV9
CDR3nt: TGTGCCAGCAGCGAGGACGGAGGCTACGAGCAGTACTTC
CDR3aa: CASSEDGGYEQYF

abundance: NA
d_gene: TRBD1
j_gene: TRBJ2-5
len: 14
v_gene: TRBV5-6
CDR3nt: TGTGCCAGCTCGGAGACAGGGTACCAAGAGACCCAGTACTTC
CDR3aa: CASSETGYQETQYF

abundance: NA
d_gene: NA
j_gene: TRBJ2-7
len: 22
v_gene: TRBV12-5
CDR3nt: TGTGCTAGTGGTTTGGTACGGTCGGGCGATAGGATTCATAGGGACACCTCCTACGAGCAGTACTTC
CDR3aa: CASGLVRSGDRIHRDTSYEQYF

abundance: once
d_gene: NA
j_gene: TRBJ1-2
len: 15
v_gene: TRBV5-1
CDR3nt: TGCGCCAGCAGCCAGGGATTCGGCGGGGACTATGGCTACACCTTC
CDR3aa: CASSQGFGGDYGYTF

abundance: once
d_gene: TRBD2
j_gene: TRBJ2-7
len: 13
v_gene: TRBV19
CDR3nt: TGTGCCAGTAGTCCTGGACTAGAAGGCGAGCAGTACTTC
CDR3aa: CASSPGLEGEQYF

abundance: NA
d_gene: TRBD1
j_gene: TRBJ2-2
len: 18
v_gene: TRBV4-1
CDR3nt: TGCGCCAGCAGCCAAGTGTTTCGTAACAGGGGTAATACCGGGGAGCTGTTTTTT
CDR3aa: CASSQVFRNRGNTGELFF

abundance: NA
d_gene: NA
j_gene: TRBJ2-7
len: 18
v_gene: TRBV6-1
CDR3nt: TGTGCCAGCAGTGAATGGCTGGCTGTTCCAGGGGCGGTCTACGAGCAGTACTTC
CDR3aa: CASSEWLAVPGAVYEQYF